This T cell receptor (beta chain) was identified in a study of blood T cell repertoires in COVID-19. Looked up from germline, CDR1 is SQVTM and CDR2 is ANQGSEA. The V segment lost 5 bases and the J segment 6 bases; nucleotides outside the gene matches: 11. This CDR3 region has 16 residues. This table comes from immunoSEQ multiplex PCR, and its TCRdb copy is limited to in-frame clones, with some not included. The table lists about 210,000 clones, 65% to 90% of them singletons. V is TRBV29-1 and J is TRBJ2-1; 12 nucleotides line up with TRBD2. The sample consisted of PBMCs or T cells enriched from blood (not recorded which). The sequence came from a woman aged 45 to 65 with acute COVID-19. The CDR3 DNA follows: TGCAGCGTTCCAGGACTAGCGGGACCAGGAACCAATGAGCAGTTCTTC. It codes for CSVPGLAGPGTNEQFF.